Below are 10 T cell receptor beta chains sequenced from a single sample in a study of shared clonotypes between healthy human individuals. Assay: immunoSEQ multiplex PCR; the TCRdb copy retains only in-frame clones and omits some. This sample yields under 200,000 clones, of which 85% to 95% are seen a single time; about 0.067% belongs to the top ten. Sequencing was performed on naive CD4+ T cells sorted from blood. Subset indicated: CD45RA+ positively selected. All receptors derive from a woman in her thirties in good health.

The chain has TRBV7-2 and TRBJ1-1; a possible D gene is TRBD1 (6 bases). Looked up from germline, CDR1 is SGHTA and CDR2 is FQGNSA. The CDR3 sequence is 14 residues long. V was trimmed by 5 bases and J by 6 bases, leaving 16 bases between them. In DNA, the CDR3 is TGTGCCAGCAGCCGGGACAATTCGATCTCTGAAGCTTTCTTT. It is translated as CASSRDNSISEAFF.

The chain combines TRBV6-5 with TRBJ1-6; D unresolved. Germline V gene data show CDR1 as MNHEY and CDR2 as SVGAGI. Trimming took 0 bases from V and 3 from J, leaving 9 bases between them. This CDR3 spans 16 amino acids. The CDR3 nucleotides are TGTGCCAGCAGTTACTCGAGGCGTAACTATAATTCACCCCTCCACTTT. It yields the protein CASSYSRRNYNSPLHF.

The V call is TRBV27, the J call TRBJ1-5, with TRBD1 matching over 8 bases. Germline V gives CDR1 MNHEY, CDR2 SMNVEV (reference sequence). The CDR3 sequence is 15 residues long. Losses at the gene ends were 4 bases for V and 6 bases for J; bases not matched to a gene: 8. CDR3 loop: CASSSTGGQVQPQHF. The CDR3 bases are TGTGCCAGCAGTTCCACAGGGGGACAGGTTCAGCCCCAGCATTTT.

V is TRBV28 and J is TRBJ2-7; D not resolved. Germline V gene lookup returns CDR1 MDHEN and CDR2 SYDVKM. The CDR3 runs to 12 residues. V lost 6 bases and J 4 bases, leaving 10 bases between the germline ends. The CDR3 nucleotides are TGTGCCAGCAGCCCGAAACAATACGAGCAGTACTTC. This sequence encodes CASSPKQYEQYF.

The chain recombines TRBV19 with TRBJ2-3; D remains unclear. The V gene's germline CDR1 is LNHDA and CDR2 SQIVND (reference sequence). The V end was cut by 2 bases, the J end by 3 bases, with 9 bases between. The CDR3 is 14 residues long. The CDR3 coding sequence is TGTGCCAGTAGTATAAGACGGATTACAGATACGCAGTATTTT. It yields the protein CASSIRRITDTQYF. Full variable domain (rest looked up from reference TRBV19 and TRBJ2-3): DGGITQSPKYLFRKEGQNVTLSCEQNLNHDAMYWYRQDPGQGLRLIYYSQIVNDFQKGDIAEGYSVSREKKESFPLTVTSAQKNPTAFYLCASSIRRITDTQYFGPGTRLTVL.

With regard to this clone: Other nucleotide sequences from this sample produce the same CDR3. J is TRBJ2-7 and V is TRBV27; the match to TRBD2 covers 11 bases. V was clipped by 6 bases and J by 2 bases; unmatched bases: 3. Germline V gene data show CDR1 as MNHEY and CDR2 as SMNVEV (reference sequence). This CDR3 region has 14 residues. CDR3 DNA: TGTGCCAGCAGCGGGACTAGCGGAACCTACGAGCAGTACTTC. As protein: CASSGTSGTYEQYF.

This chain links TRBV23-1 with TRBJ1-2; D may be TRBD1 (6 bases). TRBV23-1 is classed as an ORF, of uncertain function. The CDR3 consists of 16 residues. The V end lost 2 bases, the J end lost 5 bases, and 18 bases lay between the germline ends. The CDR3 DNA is TGCGCCAGCAGTCAACCTGGGGACACGGTTCCTTATGGCTACACCTTC. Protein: CASSQPGDTVPYGYTF.

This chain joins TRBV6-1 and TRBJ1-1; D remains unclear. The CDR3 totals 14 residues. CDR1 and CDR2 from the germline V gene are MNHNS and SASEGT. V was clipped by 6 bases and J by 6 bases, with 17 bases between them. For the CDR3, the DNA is TGTGCCAGCAGACAACTTTTTCCCGTCGCTGAAGCTTTCTTT. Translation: CASRQLFPVAEAFF.

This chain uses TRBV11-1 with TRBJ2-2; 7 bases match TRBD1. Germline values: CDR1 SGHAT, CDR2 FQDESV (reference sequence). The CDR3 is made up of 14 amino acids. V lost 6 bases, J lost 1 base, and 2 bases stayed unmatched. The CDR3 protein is CASSRDRNTGELFF. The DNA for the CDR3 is TGTGCCAGCAGTCGGGACAGGAACACCGGGGAGCTGTTTTTT.

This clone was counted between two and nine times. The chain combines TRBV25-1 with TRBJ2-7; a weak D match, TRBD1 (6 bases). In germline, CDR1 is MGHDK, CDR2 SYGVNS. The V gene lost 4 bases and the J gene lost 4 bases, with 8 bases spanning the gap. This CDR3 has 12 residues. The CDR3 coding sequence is TGTGCCAGCAGTGTCAGGGGATACGAGCAGTACTTC. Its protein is CASSVRGYEQYF.